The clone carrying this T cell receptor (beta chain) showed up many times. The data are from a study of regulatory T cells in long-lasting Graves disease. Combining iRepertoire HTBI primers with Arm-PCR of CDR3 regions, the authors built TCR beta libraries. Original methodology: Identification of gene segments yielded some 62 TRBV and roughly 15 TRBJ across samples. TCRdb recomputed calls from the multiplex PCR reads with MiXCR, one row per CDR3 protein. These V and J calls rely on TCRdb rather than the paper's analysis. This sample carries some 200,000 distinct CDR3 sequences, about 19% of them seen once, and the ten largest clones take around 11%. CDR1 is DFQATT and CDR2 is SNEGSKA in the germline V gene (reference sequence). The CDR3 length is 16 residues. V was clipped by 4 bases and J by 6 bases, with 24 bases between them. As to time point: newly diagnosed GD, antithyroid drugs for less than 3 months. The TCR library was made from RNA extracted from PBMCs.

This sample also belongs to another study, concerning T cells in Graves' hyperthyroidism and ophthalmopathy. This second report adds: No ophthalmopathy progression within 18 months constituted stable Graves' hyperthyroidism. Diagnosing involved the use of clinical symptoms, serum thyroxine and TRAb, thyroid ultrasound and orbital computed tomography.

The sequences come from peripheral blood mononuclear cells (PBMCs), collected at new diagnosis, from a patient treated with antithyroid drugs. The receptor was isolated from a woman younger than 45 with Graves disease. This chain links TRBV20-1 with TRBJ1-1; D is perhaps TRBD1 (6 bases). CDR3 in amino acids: CSATADGTGRAAEAFF. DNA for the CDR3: TGCAGTGCTACGGCGGACGGAACAGGGCGGGCGGCTGAAGCTTTCTTT.